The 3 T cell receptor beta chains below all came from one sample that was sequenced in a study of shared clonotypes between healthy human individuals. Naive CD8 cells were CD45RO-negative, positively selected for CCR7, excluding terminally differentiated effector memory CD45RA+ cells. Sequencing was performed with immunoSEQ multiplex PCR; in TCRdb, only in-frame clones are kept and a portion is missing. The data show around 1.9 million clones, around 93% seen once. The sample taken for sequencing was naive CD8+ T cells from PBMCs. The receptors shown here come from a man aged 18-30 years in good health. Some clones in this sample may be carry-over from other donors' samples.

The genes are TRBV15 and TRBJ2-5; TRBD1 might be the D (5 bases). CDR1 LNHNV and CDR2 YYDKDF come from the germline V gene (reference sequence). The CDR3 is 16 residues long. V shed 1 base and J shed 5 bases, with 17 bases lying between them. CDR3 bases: TGTGCCACCAGCAGAGCTGGTCAGGGTAGTGGGGAGACCCAGTACTTC. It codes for CATSRAGQGSGETQYF.

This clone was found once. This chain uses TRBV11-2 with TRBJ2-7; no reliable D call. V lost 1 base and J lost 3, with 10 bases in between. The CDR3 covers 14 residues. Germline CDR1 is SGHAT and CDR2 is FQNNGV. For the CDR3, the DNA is TGTGCCAGCAGCTTAGGTGGACCAAACTACGAGCAGTACTTC. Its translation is CASSLGGPNYEQYF.

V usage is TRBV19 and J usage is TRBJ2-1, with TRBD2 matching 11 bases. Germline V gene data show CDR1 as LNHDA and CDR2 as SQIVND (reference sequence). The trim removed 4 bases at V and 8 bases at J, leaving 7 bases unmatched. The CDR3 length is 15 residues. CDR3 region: CASSSGTSGQDEQFF. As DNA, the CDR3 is TGTGCCAGTAGTAGCGGGACTAGCGGACAGGATGAGCAGTTCTTC.